What follows are 11 T cell receptor beta chains derived from one specimen sequenced in a study of T cell responses to AZD1222 COVID-19 vaccine. The method was immunoSEQ multiplex PCR; TCRdb's version includes in-frame clones alone and lacks a portion of them. The data contain 130,000 or so clones, approximately 95% of them seen just once; the ten biggest clones take up 0.91%. This material consisted of peripheral blood, taken on day 0 of MenACWY control vaccination. Receptors were obtained from an adult in good health.

V gene TRBV18 combines with J gene TRBJ1-1, with 7 nucleotides matching TRBD1. The CDR3 has 12 residues. Per the germline V gene, CDR1 is KGHSH and CDR2 is LQKENI. V lost 2 bases and J lost 8; bases outside the gene matches: 2. CDR3 sequence reads: CASSPGTAEAFF. The CDR3 DNA sequence: TGTGCCAGCTCACCAGGGACAGCGGAAGCTTTCTTT.

The rearrangement uses TRBV7-3 and TRBJ2-3, with TRBD2 matching over 7 bases. The germline CDR1 and CDR2 sequences are SGHTA and FQGTGA. J gave up 1 base and V 1 base, and 11 bases lay outside the gene matches. The CDR3 contains 18 residues. DNA for the CDR3: TGTGCCAGCAGCTTAAAACCCCTAGCGGATAGGCGCACAGATACGCAGTATTTT. Its translation is CASSLKPLADRRTDTQYF.

The gene calls are TRBV4-1 and TRBJ2-5; 11 bases line up with TRBD2. The germline V gene encodes CDR1 MGHRA and CDR2 YSYEKL. Trimming at V came to 4 bases and at J to 6 bases, leaving 7 bases not matched to a gene. The CDR3 runs to 15 residues. In DNA form, the CDR3 reads TGCGCCAGCAGCCCTCTAGCGGGGGGTAGACAGACCCAGTACTTC. Translated, it gives CASSPLAGGRQTQYF.

This clone was observed a handful of times. The rearrangement joins TRBV7-9 to TRBJ1-2; D is perhaps TRBD1 (5 bases). The CDR3 covers 13 residues. The V and J ends lost 4 bases and 8 bases respectively, with 14 bases between them. From germline, CDR1 is SEHNR and CDR2 FQNEAQ (reference sequence). The CDR3 is CASSWGDRPGYTF. The CDR3 coding sequence is TGTGCCAGCAGCTGGGGGGACCGACCGGGCTACACCTTC.

The CDR3 spells CASSHRQGSNEQFF. As DNA, the CDR3 is TGTGCCAGTAGTCACCGACAGGGGTCCAATGAGCAGTTCTTC. The rearrangement joins TRBV19 to TRBJ2-1; 8 bases agree with TRBD1. Trimming removed 5 bases from V and 6 bases from J; junction bases left unmatched: 6. Germline CDR1 and CDR2: LNHDA and SQIVND (reference sequence). The CDR3 runs to 14 residues.

A single count supports this clone. Written as DNA, the CDR3 is TGTGCCAGCAGTAGACTAGCGGGAACCTACAATGAGCAGTTCTTC. As protein: CASSRLAGTYNEQFF. The chain joins TRBV7-3 to TRBJ2-1; 11 bases line up with TRBD2. Germline trimming cut 6 bases from V and 2 bases from J; bases unmatched to any gene: 3. Germline V gene lookup returns CDR1 SGHTA and CDR2 FQGTGA. The CDR3 covers 15 residues.

The J gene is TRBJ2-7, the V gene TRBV24-1, with D perhaps TRBD1 (7 bases). Per the germline V gene, CDR1 is KGHDR and CDR2 is SFDVKD. The CDR3 has 15 amino acids. Trimming took 9 bases from V and 3 from J, leaving 20 bases between them. The CDR3 is CATQGGRAANYEQYF. CDR3 sequence (DNA): TGTGCCACCCAGGGGGGCCGGGCGGCTAACTACGAGCAGTACTTC.

CDR3 coding DNA: TGTGCCAGCAGCGCTTTGGGGGGACTAGCGGGAGAGCGGGCGGAGACCCAGTACTTC. This encodes CASSALGGLAGERAETQYF. This rearrangement joins TRBV28 to TRBJ2-5; 14 bases match TRBD2. In germline, CDR1 is MDHEN, CDR2 SYDVKM. The CDR3 has 19 residues. J lost 5 bases, V lost 6 bases, and 17 bases had no gene match.

J is TRBJ2-1 and V is TRBV18; 9 bases are shared with TRBD2. J was trimmed by 4 bases and V by 5 bases; bases with no gene match: 12. The CDR3 has 17 residues. The V gene's germline CDR1 is KGHSH and CDR2 LQKENI. This chain's CDR3 is CASSNLSSGKRYNEQFF. CDR3 sequence (DNA): TGTGCCAGCTCAAATTTGTCTAGCGGGAAAAGATACAATGAGCAGTTCTTC.

This chain uses TRBV28 with TRBJ1-1; D gene uncertain. The CDR3 runs 13 residues. V lost 10 bases, J lost 1 base, and 13 bases lay in between. CDR1 and CDR2 (germline): MDHEN, SYDVKM. CDR3 coding DNA: TGTGCCACCAGCCTTACAGCGAACACTGAAGCTTTCTTT. This gives the protein CATSLTANTEAFF. The complete variable domain, with remaining parts taken from reference TRBV28 and TRBJ1-1, reads DVKVTQSSRYLVKRTGEKVFLECVQDMDHENMFWYRQDPGLGLRLIYFSYDVKMKEKGDIPEGYSVSREKKERFSLILESASTNQTSMYLCATSLTANTEAFFGQGTRLTVV.

The chain carries TRBV9 and TRBJ2-6; D is possibly TRBD1 or TRBD2 (6 bases each). V shed 2 bases and J shed 4 bases, with 10 bases lying between them. This CDR3 contains 15 residues. CDR1 SGDLS and CDR2 YYNGEE come from the germline V gene. CDR3 sequence (DNA): TGTGCCAGCAGCGTTCGGGGGCCCGGGGCCAACGTCCTGACTTTC. It specifies CASSVRGPGANVLTF.